This record covers a single T cell receptor (beta chain). What it recognizes is unknown. An approximately 0.45-1 mL peripheral blood aliquot was taken intraoperatively from four of eight donors. This entry comes from a study of human thymus T cells. General study findings and limits: Thymic and blood repertoires showed apparently biased V and J gene usage.

Per germline, CDR1 SEHNR and CDR2 FQNEAQ (reference sequence). This CDR3 is built from 16 residues. V lost 0 bases, J lost 4 bases, and 9 bases stayed unmatched. Libraries were prepared by immunoSEQ multiplex PCR; TCRdb keeps only in-frame clonotypes and omits some of them. The sample shows fewer than 55,000 clones, around 94% of them seen only once. This TCR derives from a boy under two years old with a congenital heart defect but otherwise immunologically healthy. This chain connects TRBV7-9 to TRBJ2-7; TRBD2 matches at 7 bases. The sample comprised blood. As DNA, the CDR3 is TGTGCCAGCAGCTTAGCGGGCGGGGGAGCATCATACGAGCAGTACTTC. This encodes CASSLAGGGASYEQYF.